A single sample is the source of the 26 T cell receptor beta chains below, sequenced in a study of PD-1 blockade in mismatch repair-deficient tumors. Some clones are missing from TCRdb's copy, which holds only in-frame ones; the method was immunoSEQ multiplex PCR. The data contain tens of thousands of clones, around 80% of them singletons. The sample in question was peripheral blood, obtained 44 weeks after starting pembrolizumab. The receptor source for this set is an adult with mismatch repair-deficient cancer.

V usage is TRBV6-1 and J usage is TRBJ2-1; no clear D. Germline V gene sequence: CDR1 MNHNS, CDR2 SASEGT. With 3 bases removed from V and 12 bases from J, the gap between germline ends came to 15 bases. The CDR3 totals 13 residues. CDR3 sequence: CASSDGLSGVQFF. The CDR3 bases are TGTGCCAGCAGTGACGGGCTGTCGGGTGTGCAGTTCTTC.

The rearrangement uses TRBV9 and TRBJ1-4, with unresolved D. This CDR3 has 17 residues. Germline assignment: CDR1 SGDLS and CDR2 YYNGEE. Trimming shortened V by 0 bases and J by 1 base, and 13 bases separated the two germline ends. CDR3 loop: CASSVDGGLRTNEKLFF. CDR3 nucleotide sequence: TGTGCCAGCAGCGTAGACGGAGGACTGAGAACTAATGAAAAACTGTTTTTT.

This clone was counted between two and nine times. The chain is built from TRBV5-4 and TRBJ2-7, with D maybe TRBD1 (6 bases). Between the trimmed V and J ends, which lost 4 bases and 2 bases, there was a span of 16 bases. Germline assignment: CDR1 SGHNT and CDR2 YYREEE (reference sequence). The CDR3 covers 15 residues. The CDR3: CASSPWMAGAYEQYF. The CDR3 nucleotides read TGTGCCAGCAGCCCGTGGATGGCAGGGGCCTACGAGCAGTACTTC.

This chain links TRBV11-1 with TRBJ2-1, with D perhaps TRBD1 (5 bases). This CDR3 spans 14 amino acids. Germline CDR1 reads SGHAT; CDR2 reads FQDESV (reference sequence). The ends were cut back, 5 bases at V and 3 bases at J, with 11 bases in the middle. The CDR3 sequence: CASSDDRIYNEQFF. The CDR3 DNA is TGTGCCAGCAGCGATGACAGAATCTACAATGAGCAGTTCTTC.

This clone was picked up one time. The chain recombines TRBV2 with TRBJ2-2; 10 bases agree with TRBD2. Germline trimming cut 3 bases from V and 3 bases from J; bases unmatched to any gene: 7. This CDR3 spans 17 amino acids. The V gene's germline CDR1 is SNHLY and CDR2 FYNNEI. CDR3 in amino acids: CASSESRLAGDTGELFF. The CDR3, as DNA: TGTGCCAGCAGTGAGAGCAGACTAGCGGGTGACACCGGGGAGCTGTTTTTT.

The CDR3 reads CASSSKALEAFF. Here the CDR3 DNA reads TGTGCCAGCAGTTCGAAGGCCCTTGAAGCTTTCTTT. This chain connects TRBV27 to TRBJ1-1; no firm D call. This CDR3 contains 12 residues. Germline V gives CDR1 MNHEY, CDR2 SMNVEV (reference sequence). V was shortened by 4 bases and J by 7 bases, with 10 bases between the two germline ends.

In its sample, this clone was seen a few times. CDR3 bases: TGTGCCAGTAGTCCTCGGGGAGGGCGCTACGAGCAGTACTTC. This encodes CASSPRGGRYEQYF. The chain carries TRBV19 and TRBJ2-7, with 7 bases aligning to TRBD2. The CDR3 runs to 14 residues. The J segment lost 3 bases and the V segment lost 5 bases, leaving 7 bases of the junction unmatched. Germline V lookup: CDR1 LNHDA, CDR2 SQIVND (reference sequence).

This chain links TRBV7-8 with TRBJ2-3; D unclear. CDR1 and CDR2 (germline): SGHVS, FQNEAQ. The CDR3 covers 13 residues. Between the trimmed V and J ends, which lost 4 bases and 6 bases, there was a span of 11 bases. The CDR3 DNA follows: TGTGCCAGCAGCTCGAGCCGGGCTGATACGCAGTATTTT. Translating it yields CASSSSRADTQYF.

Written as DNA, the CDR3 is TGCAGCATCGCGGTCTTGGGTAATATGCTAGGTGAAAAACTGTTTTTT. It specifies CSIAVLGNMLGEKLFF. The J gene is TRBJ1-4, the V gene TRBV29-1; D remains ambiguous. Germline V gene sequence: CDR1 SQVTM, CDR2 ANQGSEA. V was pared by 8 bases and J by 7 bases, with 26 bases between. There are 16 residues in the CDR3.

This CDR3 is CAISDDSGADLTNGYTF. CDR3 DNA sequence: TGTGCCATCAGTGATGACTCCGGGGCGGATCTAACTAATGGCTACACCTTC. The genes are TRBV10-3 and TRBJ1-2, with D possibly matching TRBD1 (5 bases). From germline, CDR1 is ENHRY and CDR2 SYGVKD. V was cut by 3 bases and J by 6 bases, with 23 bases left in between. The CDR3 consists of 17 residues.

The CDR3 DNA sequence: TGTGCCAGCAGCTTAGTTAGCGGGGGCACTGAGACCCAGTACTTC. Protein sequence: CASSLVSGGTETQYF. V and J are TRBV7-8 and TRBJ2-5, with TRBD2 identical over 9 bases. Trimming at V came to 1 base and at J to 5 bases, leaving 5 bases not matched to a gene. From germline, CDR1 is SGHVS and CDR2 FQNEAQ. This CDR3 is 15 amino acids long. The full variable domain, completed using reference TRBV7-8 and TRBJ2-5, is GAGVSQSPRYKVAKRGQDVALRCDPISGHVSLFWYQQALGQGPEFLTYFQNEAQLDKSGLPSDRFFAERPEGSVSTLKIQRTQQEDSAVYLCASSLVSGGTETQYFGPGTRLLVL.

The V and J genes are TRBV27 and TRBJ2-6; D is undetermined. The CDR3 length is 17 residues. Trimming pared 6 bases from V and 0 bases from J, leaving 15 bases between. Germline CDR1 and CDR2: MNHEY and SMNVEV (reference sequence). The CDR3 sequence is CASSPIFQSSGANVLTF. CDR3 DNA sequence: TGTGCCAGCAGCCCTATATTCCAGAGCTCTGGGGCCAACGTCCTGACTTTC.

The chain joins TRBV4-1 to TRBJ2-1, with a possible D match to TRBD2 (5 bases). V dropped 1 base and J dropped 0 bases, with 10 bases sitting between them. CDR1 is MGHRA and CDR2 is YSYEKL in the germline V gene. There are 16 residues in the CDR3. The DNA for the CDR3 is TGCGCCAGCAGCCAAGGGCGGGTGAGCTCCTACAATGAGCAGTTCTTC. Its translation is CASSQGRVSSYNEQFF.

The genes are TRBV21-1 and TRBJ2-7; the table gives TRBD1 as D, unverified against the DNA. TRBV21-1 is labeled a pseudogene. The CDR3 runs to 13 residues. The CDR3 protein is CANWNGDTYEQYF. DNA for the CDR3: TGTGCCAATTGGAATGGGGACACCTACGAGCAGTACTTC.

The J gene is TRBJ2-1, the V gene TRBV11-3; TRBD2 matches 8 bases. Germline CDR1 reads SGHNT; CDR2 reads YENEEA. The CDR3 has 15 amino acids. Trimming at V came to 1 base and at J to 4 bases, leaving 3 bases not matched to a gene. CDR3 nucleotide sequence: TGTGCCAGCAGCTTAGGGACTAGCTTATACAATGAGCAGTTCTTC. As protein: CASSLGTSLYNEQFF.

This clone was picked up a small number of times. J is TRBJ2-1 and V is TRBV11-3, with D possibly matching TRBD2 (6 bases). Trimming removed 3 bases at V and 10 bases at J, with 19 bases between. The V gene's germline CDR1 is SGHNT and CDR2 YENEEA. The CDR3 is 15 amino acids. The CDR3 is CASSFGGNPLQEQFF. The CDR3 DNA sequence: TGTGCCAGCAGCTTTGGCGGGAACCCTCTCCAAGAGCAGTTCTTC.

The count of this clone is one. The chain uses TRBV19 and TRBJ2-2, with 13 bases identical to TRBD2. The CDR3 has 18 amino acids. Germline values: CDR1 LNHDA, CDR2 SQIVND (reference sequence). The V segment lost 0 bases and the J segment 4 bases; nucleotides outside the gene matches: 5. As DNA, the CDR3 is TGTGCCAGTAGTATAGAAGGCACTAGCGGGAGGGCCACCGGGGAGCTGTTTTTT. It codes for CASSIEGTSGRATGELFF.

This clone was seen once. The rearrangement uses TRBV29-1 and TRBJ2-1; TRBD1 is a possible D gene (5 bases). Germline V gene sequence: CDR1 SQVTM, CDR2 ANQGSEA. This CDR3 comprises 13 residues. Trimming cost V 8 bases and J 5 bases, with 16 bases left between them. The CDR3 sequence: CSPSRVSHNEQFF. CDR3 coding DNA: TGCAGCCCTTCCAGGGTTAGCCACAATGAGCAGTTCTTC.

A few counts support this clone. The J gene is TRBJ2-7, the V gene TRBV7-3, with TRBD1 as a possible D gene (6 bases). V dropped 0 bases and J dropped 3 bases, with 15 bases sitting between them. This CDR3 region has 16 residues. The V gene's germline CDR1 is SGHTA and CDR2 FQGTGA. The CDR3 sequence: CASSLTSGAAHYEQYF. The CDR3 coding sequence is TGTGCCAGCAGCTTAACGTCAGGGGCAGCCCACTACGAGCAGTACTTC.

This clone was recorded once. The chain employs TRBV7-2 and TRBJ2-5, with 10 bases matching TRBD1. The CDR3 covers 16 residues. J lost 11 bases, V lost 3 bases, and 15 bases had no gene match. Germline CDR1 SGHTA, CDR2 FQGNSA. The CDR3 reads CASSLYRGQGIGEQYF. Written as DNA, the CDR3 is TGTGCCAGCAGCTTGTACCGGGGACAGGGGATTGGGGAGCAGTACTTC.

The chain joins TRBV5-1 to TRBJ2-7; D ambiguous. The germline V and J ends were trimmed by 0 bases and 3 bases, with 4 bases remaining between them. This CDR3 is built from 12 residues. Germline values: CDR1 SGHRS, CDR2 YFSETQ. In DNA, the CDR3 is TGCGCCAGCAGCTTGGCTCGCTACGAGCAGTACTTC. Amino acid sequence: CASSLARYEQYF.

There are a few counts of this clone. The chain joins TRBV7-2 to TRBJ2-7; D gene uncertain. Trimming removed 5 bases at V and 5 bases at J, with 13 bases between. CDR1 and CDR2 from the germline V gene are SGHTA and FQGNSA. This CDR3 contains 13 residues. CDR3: CASSGRARHEQYF. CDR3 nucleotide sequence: TGTGCCAGCAGCGGCCGGGCACGCCACGAGCAGTACTTC.

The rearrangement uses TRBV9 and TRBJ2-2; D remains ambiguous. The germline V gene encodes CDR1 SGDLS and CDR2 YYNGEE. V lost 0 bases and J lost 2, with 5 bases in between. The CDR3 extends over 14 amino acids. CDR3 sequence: CASSVAGNTGELFF. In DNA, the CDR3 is TGTGCCAGCAGCGTAGCCGGAAACACCGGGGAGCTGTTTTTT.

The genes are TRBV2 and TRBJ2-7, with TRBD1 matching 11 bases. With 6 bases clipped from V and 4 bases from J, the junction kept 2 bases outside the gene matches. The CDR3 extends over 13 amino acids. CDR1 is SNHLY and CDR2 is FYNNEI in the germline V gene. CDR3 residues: CASRGQGAYEQYF. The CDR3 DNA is TGTGCCAGCAGAGGACAGGGGGCGTACGAGCAGTACTTC.

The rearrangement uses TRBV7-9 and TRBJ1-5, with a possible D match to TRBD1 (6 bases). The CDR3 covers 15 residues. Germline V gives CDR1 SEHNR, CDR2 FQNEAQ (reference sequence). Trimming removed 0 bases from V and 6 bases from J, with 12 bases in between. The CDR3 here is CASSLAEGGFQPQHF. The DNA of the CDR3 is TGTGCCAGCAGCTTAGCAGAGGGGGGATTTCAGCCCCAGCATTTT.

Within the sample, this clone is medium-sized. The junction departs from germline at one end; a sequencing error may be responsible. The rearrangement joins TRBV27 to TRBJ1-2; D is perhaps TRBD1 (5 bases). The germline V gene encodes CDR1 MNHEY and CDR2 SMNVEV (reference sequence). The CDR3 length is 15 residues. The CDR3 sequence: CASRLSPGLNYGYTF. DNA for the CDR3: TGTGCCAGCAGATTATCCCCGGGGCTTAACTATGGCTACACCTTC.